This T cell receptor beta chain was obtained from a study of blood T cell repertoires in COVID-19. TCRdb keeps only in-frame clones here, not all; method: immunoSEQ multiplex PCR. The profile shows roughly 160,000 clones, around 90% of them singletons. V was shortened by 5 bases and J by 9 bases, with 16 bases between the two germline ends. This CDR3 spans 13 amino acids. Germline V gene sequence: CDR1 SGHVS, CDR2 FQNEAQ. The chain carries TRBV7-8 and TRBJ1-2; the D is unclear. Sequences were obtained from peripheral blood. This TCR was sampled from an elderly woman with COVID-19, enrolled during active disease. The CDR3 region has the DNA TGTGCCAGCAGCCTACCGCTTCGAGTTAGCTACACCTTC. It specifies CASSLPLRVSYTF.